The 28 T cell receptor beta chains given below trace back to one sample, sequenced in a study of identical twins' blood T cells. TCRdb re-called the 5' RACE reads through MiXCR, storing one row per CDR3 protein. Among a few hundred thousand distinct CDR3 sequences, roughly 28% were seen once, and the ten largest hold about 6%. The sample consisted of PBMCs. The receptors derive from a woman aged 18-49 years in good health.

This clonotype turned up a few times. This rearrangement joins TRBV20-1 to TRBJ1-5, with TRBD1 as a possible D gene (5 bases). The CDR3 extends over 15 amino acids. Trimming left V 6 bases short and J 0 bases short, with 15 bases between. Germline V gives CDR1 DFQATT, CDR2 SNEGSKA (reference sequence). CDR3 DNA: TGCAGTGCACCTGCAGGGATTTATAGCAATCAGCCCCAGCATTTT. It translates to CSAPAGIYSNQPQHF.

Many counts were recorded for this clonotype. The rearrangement joins TRBV6-5 to TRBJ2-1, with 10 positions matching TRBD2. CDR3 size: 16 residues. The germline V gene has CDR1 MNHEY and CDR2 SVGAGI. V shed 4 bases, J shed 7 bases, and the junction held 10 bases outside the gene matches. The DNA for the CDR3 is TGTGCCAGCAGTTCCACTAGCGGGAAGGTCGGAAATGAGCAGTTCTTC. This codes for CASSSTSGKVGNEQFF.

The chain is built from TRBV10-3 and TRBJ2-2; D might be TRBD1 (5 bases). Germline CDR1 is ENHRY and CDR2 is SYGVKD. The CDR3 is made up of 15 amino acids. The V end was cut by 3 bases, the J end by 6 bases, with 14 bases between. This CDR3 reads CAISDSRADAGELFF. CDR3 coding DNA: TGTGCCATCAGTGATAGCAGGGCGGACGCCGGGGAGCTGTTTTTT.

CDR3 nucleotide sequence: TGTGCCAGCAGCCATTATACGCTCGACAGACGCGGAAACACCATATATTTT. Translation: CASSHYTLDRRGNTIYF. V and J are TRBV3-1 and TRBJ1-3, with D possibly being TRBD1 (5 bases). The CDR3 runs 17 residues. Germline-derived CDR1 and CDR2 are LGHDT and YNNKEL (reference sequence). The germline V and J ends were trimmed by 3 bases and 4 bases, with 19 bases remaining between them.

This clonotype was recorded a few times. The rearrangement joins TRBV5-1 to TRBJ1-2; TRBD1 is a possible D gene (5 bases). The V and J ends lost 3 bases and 2 bases respectively, with 11 bases between them. CDR3 length: 14 residues. Germline lookup yields CDR1 SGHRS and CDR2 YFSETQ. DNA of the CDR3: TGCGCCAGCAGCTGGGACGGATTGAACTATGGCTACACCTTC. Translated: CASSWDGLNYGYTF.

V usage is TRBV6-2 or TRBV6-3 and J usage is TRBJ2-1; 7 nucleotides line up with TRBD2. The trim removed 5 bases at V and 3 bases at J, leaving 7 bases unmatched. CDR1 is MNHEY, CDR2 SVGEGT, per germline. The CDR3 is 15 amino acids. CDR3 loop: CASSTRDYNYNEQFF. In nucleotides, the CDR3 is TGTGCCAGCAGTACCCGGGACTACAACTACAATGAGCAGTTCTTC.

There are many counts of this clonotype. The chain couples TRBV19 to TRBJ2-1; D might be TRBD1 (5 bases). Germline loops: CDR1 LNHDA, CDR2 SQIVND (reference sequence). Trimming pared 5 bases from V and 4 bases from J, leaving 15 bases between. The CDR3 is made up of 15 amino acids. The CDR3 sequence: CASSPRTNLYNEQFF. The DNA for the CDR3 is TGTGCCAGTAGTCCGCGGACAAACCTTTACAATGAGCAGTTCTTC. Supplemented by reference TRBV19 and TRBJ2-1, the full variable domain reads DGGITQSPKYLFRKEGQNVTLSCEQNLNHDAMYWYRQDPGQGLRLIYYSQIVNDFQKGDIAEGYSVSREKKESFPLTVTSAQKNPTAFYLCASSPRTNLYNEQFFGPGTRLTVL.

V and J are TRBV7-9 and TRBJ1-4; 9 bases line up with TRBD1. With V trimmed by 5 bases and J by 7 bases, 17 bases remained unmatched. There are 18 residues in the CDR3. Germline-derived CDR1 and CDR2 are SEHNR and FQNEAQ (reference sequence). For the CDR3, the DNA is TGTGCCAGCAGCCCAGGACAGGGGAGCGACTTTGATGGTGAAAAACTGTTTTTT. Translated, it gives CASSPGQGSDFDGEKLFF. Full variable domain (missing parts from reference TRBV7-9 and TRBJ1-4): DTGVSQNPRHKITKRGQNVTFRCDPISEHNRLYWYRQTLGQGPEFLTYFQNEAQLEKSRLLSDRFSAERPKGSFSTLEIQRTEQGDSAMYLCASSPGQGSDFDGEKLFFGSGTQLSVL.

This clonotype was observed a few times. The rearrangement links TRBV3-1 to TRBJ1-4, with no clear D. From germline, CDR1 is LGHDT and CDR2 YNNKEL (reference sequence). The CDR3 extends over 13 amino acids. V gave up 0 bases and J gave up 8 bases, with 7 bases separating them. In DNA form, the CDR3 reads TGTGCCAGCAGCCAAGACATCCGGGAAAAACTGTTTTTT. Protein sequence: CASSQDIREKLFF.

The chain is built from TRBV6-6 and TRBJ1-1; possible D gene TRBD1, 5 bases. CDR1 MNHNY and CDR2 SVGAGI come from the germline V gene (reference sequence). V gave up 11 bases and J gave up 6 bases, with 19 bases separating them. The length of the CDR3 is 13 residues. The CDR3: CAGNQQWGAEAFF. The CDR3 DNA is TGTGCCGGGAATCAACAGTGGGGGGCTGAAGCTTTCTTT.

The table lists this clonotype with a few counts. This chain uses TRBV13 with TRBJ2-3; D is possibly TRBD2 (5 bases). V lost 8 bases to trimming and J lost 6 bases, with 18 bases between them. The length of the CDR3 is 14 residues. Per germline, CDR1 PRHDT and CDR2 FYEKMQ (reference sequence). The CDR3 DNA follows: TGTGCCAGCTATAATGCGGGTACTGGCGATACGCAGTATTTT. Translation: CASYNAGTGDTQYF.

V is TRBV14 and J is TRBJ2-7, with D hard to call. CDR1 and CDR2 from the germline V gene are SGHDN and FVKESK. This CDR3 is 12 amino acids long. The V and J ends lost 4 bases and 4 bases respectively, with 8 bases between them. CDR3 DNA: TGTGCCAGCAGCCTCTTACTTTACGAGCAGTACTTC. This gives the protein CASSLLLYEQYF.

The chain is built from TRBV9 and TRBJ2-4; D is perhaps TRBD1 or TRBD2 (5 bases each). CDR1 is SGDLS, CDR2 YYNGEE, per germline. V dropped 3 bases and J dropped 6 bases, with 10 bases sitting between them. The CDR3 runs 13 residues. The CDR3 reads CASSGDEGNIQYF. For the CDR3, the DNA is TGTGCCAGCAGCGGGGACGAAGGAAACATTCAGTACTTC.

V is TRBV10-3 and J is TRBJ1-3; D is unclear. Trimming took off 7 bases at V and 1 base at J, with 11 bases between the two ends. The CDR3 length is 14 residues. Germline values: CDR1 ENHRY, CDR2 SYGVKD. The CDR3 nucleotides read TGTGCCATCAAGGTTGCAGGATCTGGAAACACCATATATTTT. This sequence encodes CAIKVAGSGNTIYF.

This clonotype occurred a few times. The rearrangement links TRBV12-3 or TRBV12-4 to TRBJ2-7; 7 bases match TRBD2. The V and J ends lost 10 bases and 1 base, in that order; junction bases with no gene match: 4. The CDR3 has 12 residues. In DNA, the CDR3 is TGTGCCACAGGACTAGGGTCCTACGAGCAGTACTTC. It specifies CATGLGSYEQYF.

The rearrangement links TRBV20-1 to TRBJ2-7; TRBD1 matches at 10 bases. J lost 5 bases, V lost 0 bases, and 10 bases had no gene match. CDR3 length equals 16 residues. Per germline, CDR1 DFQATT and CDR2 SNEGSKA (reference sequence). CDR3: CSARDLTGGSDDEQYF. The CDR3 region has the DNA TGCAGTGCTAGAGATTTGACAGGGGGCTCGGACGACGAGCAGTACTTC.

This clonotype has more than one count but fewer than ten. The J gene is TRBJ2-3, the V gene TRBV29-1; 10 bases fit TRBD2. The trim removed 6 bases at V and 6 bases at J, leaving 12 bases unmatched. Looked up from germline, CDR1 is SQVTM and CDR2 is ANQGSEA. The CDR3 consists of 15 residues. CDR3 in amino acids: CSVSPSGRLMDTQYF. The CDR3 DNA reads as TGCAGCGTCAGCCCTAGCGGGAGATTGATGGATACGCAGTATTTT.

V and J are TRBV21-1 and TRBJ2-1; the listed D gene, TRBD1, was not tested against the DNA. TRBV21-1 is a known pseudogene. The length of the CDR3 is 11 residues. The CDR3 region has the DNA TGTGCCAGCAGCGCCCACCTGGAGCAGTTCTTC. Translating gives CASSAHLEQFF.

This clonotype has only a few counts. The chain joins TRBV12-3 or TRBV12-4 to TRBJ1-3; tentative D call: TRBD1 (6 bases). V was clipped by 4 bases and J by 0 bases, with 13 bases between them. The CDR3 is made up of 16 amino acids. This chain's CDR3 is CASSWNRESSGNTIYF. CDR3 in DNA: TGTGCCAGCAGTTGGAACAGGGAGAGCTCTGGAAACACCATATATTTT.

The V call is TRBV6-5, the J call TRBJ1-3; tentatively, D is TRBD1 (6 bases). The length of the CDR3 is 16 residues. Germline V lookup: CDR1 MNHEY, CDR2 SVGAGI. V was pared by 2 bases and J by 2 bases, with 13 bases between. The CDR3 is CASSYKGTGTGNTIYF. CDR3 DNA sequence: TGTGCCAGCAGTTACAAGGGAACAGGGACTGGAAACACCATATATTTT.

This clonotype was observed a handful of times. This chain links TRBV20-1 with TRBJ2-5; D may be TRBD2 (5 bases). The CDR3 extends over 12 amino acids. Looked up from germline, CDR1 is DFQATT and CDR2 is SNEGSKA (reference sequence). V gave up 2 bases and J gave up 1 base, with 5 bases separating them. CDR3 nucleotide sequence: TGCAGTGCTAGACTAGCCCAAGAGACCCAGTACTTC. Encoded protein: CSARLAQETQYF.

This clonotype was picked up a small number of times. This chain uses TRBV6-2 or TRBV6-3 with TRBJ2-7; D remains ambiguous. Germline CDR1 and CDR2: MNHEY and SVGEGT. V was trimmed by 0 bases and J by 5 bases, leaving 11 bases between them. CDR3 length equals 14 residues. The CDR3: CASSYSGLVNEQYF. CDR3 sequence (DNA): TGTGCCAGCAGTTACTCCGGGTTAGTAAACGAGCAGTACTTC.

This clonotype has only a few counts. The chain has TRBV29-1 and TRBJ1-2; D remains unclear. Deletions cut 6 bases from V and 4 bases from J, with 9 bases between. The CDR3 has 11 amino acids. Germline CDR1 is SQVTM and CDR2 is ANQGSEA. The CDR3 spells CSVSGSYGYTF. DNA for the CDR3: TGCAGCGTGTCAGGATCCTATGGCTACACCTTC. The full variable domain, rest sourced from reference TRBV29-1 and TRBJ1-2, is SAVISQKPSRDICQRGTSLTIQCQVDSQVTMMFWYRQQPGQSLTLIATANQGSEATYESGFVIDKFPISRPNLTFSTLTVSNMSPEDSSIYLCSVSGSYGYTFGSGTRLTVV.

This clonotype was counted only a few times. The rearrangement joins TRBV20-1 to TRBJ2-3; D is ambiguous. The V gene's germline CDR1 is DFQATT and CDR2 SNEGSKA (reference sequence). This CDR3 comprises 14 residues. V was trimmed by 3 bases and J by 2 bases, leaving 12 bases between them. The CDR3 DNA follows: TGCAGTGCTAGCCATTCGGCCCCCACAGATACGCAGTATTTT. This encodes CSASHSAPTDTQYF.

V and J are TRBV29-1 and TRBJ2-1; no clear D. This CDR3 region has 12 residues. Germline values: CDR1 SQVTM, CDR2 ANQGSEA. Trimming stripped 7 bases from V and 4 bases from J, with 11 bases between. The CDR3 sequence is CSASLVYNEQFF. The CDR3 nucleotides read TGCAGCGCGAGTTTAGTTTACAATGAGCAGTTCTTC.

This clonotype has only a few counts. The chain combines TRBV5-1 with TRBJ2-3; either TRBD1 or TRBD2 may supply D (5 bases each). CDR3 length equals 16 residues. The V gene's germline CDR1 is SGHRS and CDR2 YFSETQ. V shed 3 bases and J shed 2 bases, with 16 bases lying between them. The CDR3 DNA follows: TGCGCCAGCAGCTCTGGGGCGGTAGCGCTCACAGATACGCAGTATTTT. Amino acid sequence: CASSSGAVALTDTQYF.

This clonotype occurred a few times. The chain employs TRBV3-1 and TRBJ2-1, with D uncertain. Trimming took off 1 base at V and 10 bases at J, with 11 bases between the two ends. The CDR3 runs 13 residues. Germline CDR1 is LGHDT and CDR2 is YNNKEL (reference sequence). This chain's CDR3 is CASSQGPVLEQFF. CDR3 nucleotide sequence: TGTGCCAGCAGCCAAGGACCAGTCCTGGAGCAGTTCTTC.

The rearrangement joins TRBV14 to TRBJ1-4; the D gene is possibly TRBD1 (6 bases). Trimming pared 1 base from V and 8 bases from J, leaving 14 bases between. Germline CDR1 is SGHDN and CDR2 is FVKESK. CDR3 length equals 15 residues. The CDR3 region has the DNA TGTGCCAGCAGCCAAGGTGGCAGGGGAAGCGAAAAACTGTTTTTT. Encoded protein: CASSQGGRGSEKLFF. The variable domain in full, completed from reference TRBV14 and TRBJ1-4, reads EAGVTQFPSHSVIEKGQTVTLRCDPISGHDNLYWYRRVMGKEIKFLLHFVKESKQDESGMPNNRFLAERTGGTYSTLKVQPAELEDSGVYFCASSQGGRGSEKLFFGSGTQLSVL.